This T cell receptor beta chain came from a study of T cell repertoires in cytomegalovirus infection. Across the whole study: Indications came from public TCR beta signatures; they pointed to CMV infection and to a matching HLA type.

This clonotype occurred a few times. The antigen is undetermined. Study observations and caveats: Carriers of CMV plus the relevant HLA were identified by cumulative public TCR beta family frequency.

TCRdb recomputed calls from the reads with MiXCR, one row per CDR3 protein. The sample lists hundreds of thousands of distinct CDR3 sequences, about two fifths occurring once. The clonotype originates from a human donor in good health (CMV status not recorded). Some clones in this sample may be carry-over from other donors' samples. Sequences were derived from cultured PBMCs, sampled from culture after CMV antigen stimulation.

The DNA of the CDR3 is TGTGCCAGCAGCTCCGGGCCTGACACTGAAGCTTTCTTT. Translated, it gives CASSSGPDTEAFF. The chain is built from TRBV7-6 and TRBJ1-1; D not certain. This CDR3 has 13 amino acids. Germline CDR1 SGHVS, CDR2 FNYEAQ. V lost 4 bases to trimming and J lost 3 bases, with 9 bases between them.